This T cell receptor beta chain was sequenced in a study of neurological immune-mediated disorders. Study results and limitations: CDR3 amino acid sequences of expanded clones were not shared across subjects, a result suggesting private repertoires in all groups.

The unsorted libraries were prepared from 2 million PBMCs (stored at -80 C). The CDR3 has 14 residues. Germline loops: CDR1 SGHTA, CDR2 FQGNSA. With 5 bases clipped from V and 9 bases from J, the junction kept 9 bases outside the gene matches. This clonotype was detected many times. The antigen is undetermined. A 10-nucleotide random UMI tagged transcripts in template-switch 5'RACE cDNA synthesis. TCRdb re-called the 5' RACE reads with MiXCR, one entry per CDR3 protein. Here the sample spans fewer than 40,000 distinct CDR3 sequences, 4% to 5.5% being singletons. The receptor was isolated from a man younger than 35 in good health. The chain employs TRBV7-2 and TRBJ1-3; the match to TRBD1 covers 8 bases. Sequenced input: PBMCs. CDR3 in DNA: TGTGCCAGCAGCAGGGGACAGGCAGGTGGCACCATATATTTT. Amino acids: CASSRGQAGGTIYF.